Listed below are T cell receptor beta chains from one sample, sequenced in a study of Graves' ophthalmopathy and Graves' hyperthyroidism. TCRdb re-derived calls from the multiplex PCR reads in MiXCR, one entry per CDR3 protein. The sample has about 480,000 distinct CDR3 sequences, around an eighth seen once. Material for sequencing was blood. The receptors originated from a young woman with Graves' ophthalmopathy. CDR3s include the opening cysteine and the closing phenylalanine or tryptophan. D genes are given only for firm matches. The listing skips clone size in some rows; elsewhere it reads once, few, many or a size class.

d_gene,j_gene,v_gene,abundance,CDR3aa,CDR3nt
NA,TRBJ2-3,TRBV6-1,NA,CASSQVGAPDTQYF,TGTGCCAGCAGTCAAGTGGGAGCCCCAGATACGCAGTATTTT
TRBD1,TRBJ1-2,TRBV28,many,CASRPQGAVYGYTF,TGTGCCAGCAGACCACAGGGGGCCGTCTATGGCTACACCTTC
NA,TRBJ1-2,TRBV6-1,many,CASSRTSRGGYGYTF,TGTGCCAGCAGTCGTACTTCCCGGGGCGGCTATGGCTACACCTTC
TRBD1,TRBJ2-2,TRBV6-1,many,CASSEPDRENTGELFF,TGTGCCAGCAGTGAACCGGACAGGGAGAACACCGGGGAGCTGTTTTTT
NA,TRBJ2-5,TRBV7-9,many,CASSLSAQETQYF,TGTGCCAGCAGCTTATCGGCCCAAGAGACCCAGTACTTC
TRBD1,TRBJ2-7,TRBV28,few,CASSAGGTGYSYEQYF,TGTGCCAGCAGTGCAGGCGGGACAGGGTACTCTTACGAGCAGTACTTC
NA,TRBJ1-5,TRBV6-5,NA,CASSSHLGASNRPQHF,TGTGCCAGCAGTTCACACTTAGGCGCTTCCAATCGGCCCCAGCATTTT
NA,TRBJ1-1,TRBV5-6,few,CASSLPGVNAEAFF,TGTGCCAGCAGTTTGCCAGGTGTGAACGCTGAAGCTTTCTTT
TRBD2,TRBJ2-5,TRBV3-1,many,CASRQGLQETQYF,TGTGCCAGCAGGCAGGGACTACAAGAGACCCAGTACTTC
NA,TRBJ2-5,TRBV20-1,many,CSASQPGDQQETQYF,TGCAGTGCTAGTCAACCGGGAGACCAACAAGAGACCCAGTACTTC
TRBD1,TRBJ2-4,TRBV28,NA,CASSLYNRGAKNIQYF,TGTGCCAGCAGTTTATATAACAGGGGTGCCAAAAACATTCAGTACTTC
NA,TRBJ1-1,TRBV19,many,CASSISGNTEAFF,TGTGCCAGTAGTATTTCTGGGAACACTGAAGCTTTCTTT
NA,TRBJ2-5,TRBV12-3/TRBV12-4,NA,CASSSRYLEETQYF,TGTGCCAGCAGTTCCCGCTACTTAGAAGAGACCCAGTACTTC
NA,TRBJ1-5,TRBV6-1,NA,CASSEKTAYSNQPQHF,TGTGCCAGCAGTGAAAAGACAGCGTATAGCAATCAGCCCCAGCATTTT
NA,TRBJ1-2,TRBV6-1,many,CASRSPAGSANYGYTF,TGTGCCAGCAGATCCCCCGCGGGTTCGGCTAACTATGGCTACACCTTC
NA,TRBJ1-2,TRBV4-1,NA,CASSQVQTSWDYGYTF,TGCGCCAGCAGCCAAGTCCAGACCTCCTGGGACTATGGCTACACCTTC
NA,TRBJ2-5,TRBV28,NA,CASAPPRETQYF,TGTGCCAGCGCGCCTCCTCGAGAGACCCAGTACTTC
NA,TRBJ1-5,TRBV6-5,many,CASSWGNSNQPQHF,TGTGCCAGCAGTTGGGGGAATAGCAATCAGCCCCAGCATTTT
NA,TRBJ2-7,TRBV25-1,many,CASSMSGWVSYEQYF,TGTGCCAGCAGTATGAGCGGGTGGGTCTCCTACGAGCAGTACTTC
NA,TRBJ1-1,TRBV2,many,CASSEEGGEAFF,TGTGCCAGCAGTGAAGAGGGGGGTGAAGCTTTCTTT
TRBD2,TRBJ2-7,TRBV4-3,many,CASSQDATGGTYEQYF,TGCGCCAGCAGCCAAGATGCGACGGGGGGGACCTACGAGCAGTACTTC
NA,TRBJ1-5,TRBV6-5,NA,CASSYSIGFNQPQHF,TGTGCCAGCAGTTACTCGATCGGATTCAATCAGCCCCAGCATTTT
TRBD1,TRBJ2-5,TRBV6-5,many,CASSYPRQGAWETQYF,TGTGCCAGCAGTTACCCCAGACAGGGGGCGTGGGAGACCCAGTACTTC
NA,TRBJ1-5,TRBV11-1,NA,CASSPEPSMAQHF,TGTGCCAGCAGCCCCGAGCCGTCTATGGCCCAGCATTTT
TRBD1,TRBJ1-5,TRBV7-9,few,CASSPDGQGPPQHF,TGTGCCAGCAGCCCAGATGGACAGGGTCCGCCCCAGCATTTT
NA,TRBJ1-2,TRBV27,many,CATSGGDGYTF,TGTGCCACCTCGGGGGGAGATGGCTACACCTTC
NA,TRBJ1-1,TRBV5-1,many,CASSAGGATEAFF,TGCGCCAGCAGCGCCGGGGGGGCCACTGAAGCTTTCTTT
NA,TRBJ1-6,TRBV24-1,many,CATSDVSAGQSSYNSPLHF,TGTGCCACCAGTGATGTCTCGGCAGGCCAGAGCTCCTATAATTCACCCCTCCACTTT
NA,TRBJ1-1,TRBV12-3/TRBV12-4,many,CASSYSGLEAFF,TGTGCCAGCAGTTATTCGGGACTTGAAGCTTTCTTT
TRBD1,TRBJ1-4,TRBV6-5,NA,CASSWTGGEKLFF,TGTGCCAGCAGTTGGACAGGCGGGGAAAAACTGTTTTTT
NA,TRBJ2-2,TRBV20-1,many,CSARPGPTTGELFF,TGCAGTGCTAGACCGGGACCCACAACCGGGGAGCTGTTTTTT
NA,TRBJ1-1,TRBV6-1,NA,CASSELYRVGEAFF,TGTGCCAGCAGTGAACTGTACAGGGTGGGTGAAGCTTTCTTT
NA,TRBJ1-6,TRBV12-3/TRBV12-4,many,CASSFLQEGNSPLHF,TGTGCCAGCAGTTTTTTACAAGAGGGTAATTCACCCCTCCACTTT
TRBD2,TRBJ2-1,TRBV20-1,few,CSSLGRAGSYNEQFF,TGCAGTTCCCTAGGAAGAGCGGGGTCCTACAATGAGCAGTTCTTC
NA,TRBJ1-6,TRBV7-2,many,CASSPQGGGPPLHF,TGTGCCAGCAGCCCACAAGGTGGAGGGCCACCCCTCCACTTT
TRBD1,TRBJ1-1,TRBV10-3,few,CAISLQGVNTEAFF,TGTGCCATCAGTCTACAGGGGGTAAACACTGAAGCTTTCTTT
TRBD1,TRBJ2-2,TRBV7-2,NA,CASSRVGQVPGELLF,TGTGCCAGCAGCCGGGTAGGACAGGTCCCCGGGGAGCTGTTGTTT
NA,TRBJ1-3,TRBV7-2,NA,CASRVDGSGNTIYF,TGTGCCAGCAGGGTCGATGGATCTGGAAACACCATATATTTT
TRBD2,TRBJ2-7,TRBV6-2/TRBV6-3,many,CASSRLAGSYEQYF,TGTGCCAGCAGTAGACTAGCGGGGTCCTACGAGCAGTACTTC
TRBD1,TRBJ2-3,TRBV24-1,many,CATSDFSRQGGLGTQYF,TGTGCCACCAGTGATTTTTCAAGACAGGGCGGGCTTGGTACGCAGTATTTT
NA,TRBJ1-1,TRBV15,many,CASVRDTSNTEAFF,TGTGCCAGCGTCCGGGACACTTCGAACACTGAAGCTTTCTTT
TRBD2,TRBJ2-7,TRBV5-5,NA,CASSLVREGPEQYF,TGTGCCAGCAGCTTGGTGCGGGAGGGCCCCGAGCAGTACTTC
NA,TRBJ1-2,TRBV2,many,CASSDEGGGGYTF,TGTGCCAGCAGTGACGAGGGTGGCGGTGGCTACACCTTC
NA,TRBJ2-2,TRBV27,few,CASSLSAGNTGELFF,TGTGCCAGCAGTTTATCAGCAGGGAACACCGGGGAGCTGTTTTTT
TRBD1,TRBJ1-1,TRBV27,many,CASSLLGGQTAFF,TGTGCCAGCAGTTTATTAGGGGGACAGACAGCTTTCTTT
TRBD2,TRBJ2-3,TRBV27,few,CASSRLAGADTQYF,TGTGCCAGCTCCCGACTAGCGGGAGCTGATACGCAGTATTTT
NA,TRBJ2-5,TRBV20-1,many,CSAVGGAKETQYF,TGCAGTGCTGTAGGAGGGGCGAAAGAGACCCAGTACTTC
NA,TRBJ1-3,TRBV5-1,many,CASSLDAGNSGNTIYF,TGCGCCAGCAGCTTGGATGCGGGCAACTCTGGAAACACCATATATTTT
TRBD1,TRBJ2-7,TRBV7-8,many,CASSLEGTGSYEQYF,TGTGCCAGCAGCTTAGAAGGGACAGGGTCCTACGAGCAGTACTTC
NA,TRBJ2-5,TRBV11-2,many,CASSNPSTRDGQETQYF,TGTGCCAGCAGCAACCCCTCAACTAGAGACGGTCAAGAGACCCAGTACTTC
TRBD1,TRBJ2-4,TRBV5-6,few,CASSLGWTGGYKNIKYF,TGTGCCAGCAGCTTGGGGTGGACAGGGGGCTACAAAAACATTAAGTACTTC
NA,TRBJ2-5,TRBV6-5,many,CASSYSMGPETQYF,TGTGCCAGCAGTTACTCGATGGGGCCAGAGACCCAGTACTTC
TRBD2,TRBJ2-2,TRBV27,many,CASSLLAGGIGELFF,TGTGCCAGCAGTTTACTAGCGGGAGGGATCGGGGAGCTGTTTTTT
NA,TRBJ2-7,TRBV20-1,NA,CSARSTPGSSYEQYF,TGCAGTGCTCGCTCGACACCGGGAAGCTCCTACGAGCAGTACTTC
NA,TRBJ1-2,TRBV29-1,many,CSDTNVHYGYTF,TGCAGCGACACGAACGTGCACTATGGCTACACCTTC